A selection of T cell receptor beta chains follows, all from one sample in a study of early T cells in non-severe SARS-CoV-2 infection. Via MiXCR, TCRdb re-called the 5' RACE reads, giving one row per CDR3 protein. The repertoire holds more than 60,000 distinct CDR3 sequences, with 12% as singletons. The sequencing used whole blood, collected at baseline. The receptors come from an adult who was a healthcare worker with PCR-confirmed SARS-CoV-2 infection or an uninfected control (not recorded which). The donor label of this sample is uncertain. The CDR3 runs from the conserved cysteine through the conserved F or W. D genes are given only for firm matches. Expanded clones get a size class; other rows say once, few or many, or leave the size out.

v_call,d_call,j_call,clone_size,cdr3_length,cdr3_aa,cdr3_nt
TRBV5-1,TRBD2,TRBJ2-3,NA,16,CASSFFSGGSTDTQYF,TGCGCCAGCAGCTTCTTTAGCGGGGGGAGCACAGATACGCAGTATTTT
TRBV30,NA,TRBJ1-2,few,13,CAWSPDSNYGYTF,TGTGCCTGGAGCCCCGACAGCAACTATGGCTACACCTTC
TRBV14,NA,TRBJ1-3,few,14,CASSPDSSGNTIYF,TGTGCCAGCAGTCCGGACAGCTCTGGAAACACCATATATTTT
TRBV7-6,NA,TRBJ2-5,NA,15,CASSKPPGLQETQYF,TGTGCCAGCAGCAAGCCACCGGGATTACAAGAGACCCAGTACTTC
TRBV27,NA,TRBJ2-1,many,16,CASSLLPGDSYNEQFF,TGTGCCAGCAGTTTATTGCCGGGGGACTCCTACAATGAGCAGTTCTTC
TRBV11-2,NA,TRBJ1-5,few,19,CASSLTRGSSRPSNQPQHF,TGTGCCAGCAGCCTGACCCGGGGGAGTAGTCGTCCCAGCAATCAGCCCCAGCATTTT
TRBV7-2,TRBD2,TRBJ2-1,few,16,CASSLRTSGGAVEQFF,TGTGCCAGCAGCTTAAGGACTAGCGGGGGGGCCGTTGAGCAGTTCTTC
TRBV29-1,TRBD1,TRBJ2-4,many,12,CSVGQGKNIQYF,TGCAGCGTTGGACAGGGCAAAAACATTCAGTACTTC
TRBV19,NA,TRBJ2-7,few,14,CASSPSTGPSEQYF,TGTGCCAGTAGTCCCTCGACAGGCCCCTCCGAGCAGTACTTC
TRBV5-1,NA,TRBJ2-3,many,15,CASSLGPSSTDTQYF,TGCGCCAGCAGCTTGGGTCCTTCTAGCACAGATACGCAGTATTTT
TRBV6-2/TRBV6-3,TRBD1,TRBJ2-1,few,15,CASSYGTGEHNEQFF,TGTGCCAGCAGTTACGGGACAGGGGAACACAATGAGCAGTTCTTC
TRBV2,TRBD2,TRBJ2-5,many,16,CASSELGLAGQETQYF,TGTGCCAGCAGTGAACTGGGGCTAGCGGGGCAAGAGACCCAGTACTTC
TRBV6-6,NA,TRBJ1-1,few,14,CASSYERSPTEAFF,TGTGCCAGCAGTTACGAGCGAAGCCCCACTGAAGCTTTCTTT
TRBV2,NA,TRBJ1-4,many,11,CASSENEKLFF,TGTGCCAGCAGTGAAAATGAAAAACTGTTTTTT
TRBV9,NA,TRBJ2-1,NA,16,CASSARSRDFYNEQFF,TGTGCCAGCAGCGCTAGGTCCCGGGACTTTTACAATGAGCAGTTCTTC
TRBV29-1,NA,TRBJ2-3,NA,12,CSAYFGGDTQYF,TGCAGCGCTTACTTTGGAGGAGATACGCAGTATTTT
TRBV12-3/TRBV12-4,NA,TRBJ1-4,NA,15,CASTPLGGLNEKLFF,TGTGCCAGCACCCCTCTGGGTGGGCTTAATGAAAAACTGTTTTTT
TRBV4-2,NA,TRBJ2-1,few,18,CASSQRLEGGSSYNEQFF,TGTGCCAGCAGCCAAAGATTAGAAGGGGGGAGCTCCTACAATGAGCAGTTCTTC
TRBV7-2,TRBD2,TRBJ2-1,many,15,CASSTLAGAYNEQFF,TGTGCCAGCAGCACCCTAGCGGGGGCTTACAATGAGCAGTTCTTC
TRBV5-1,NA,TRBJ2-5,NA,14,CASSLGGNQETQYF,TGCGCCAGCAGCTTAGGCGGGAACCAAGAGACCCAGTACTTC